Reported below is one TCR beta chain. This sample is part of a study of blood T cell repertoires in COVID-19. About the study: From the United States, Italy and Spain came samples of acute and convalescent COVID-19. The analysed material was cDNA or gDNA that came from T cells, B-cell-depleted T cells, or PBMCs.

Original data processing: Reference gene primer amplification in the assay estimated nucleated cell counts. Using immunoSEQ multiplex PCR, the repertoire was profiled, and TCRdb retains in-frame clones only, with some absent. V and J calls and clone size are as listed in that table; D and trimming were resolved from the DNA. The data hold under 200,000 clones, with roughly four fifths observed a single time. The receptor was isolated from a man aged 25-45 years with active or convalescent COVID-19. The material sequenced was peripheral blood.

CDR3 protein: CSAGGARTGELFF. The CDR3 nucleotides are TGCAGCGCCGGGGGGGCGAGAACCGGGGAGCTGTTTTTT. The rearrangement uses TRBV29-1 and TRBJ2-2; 8 nucleotides agree with TRBD2. CDR3 length equals 13 residues. With 7 bases clipped from V and 5 bases from J, the junction kept 6 bases outside the gene matches. Germline assignment: CDR1 SQVTM and CDR2 ANQGSEA.